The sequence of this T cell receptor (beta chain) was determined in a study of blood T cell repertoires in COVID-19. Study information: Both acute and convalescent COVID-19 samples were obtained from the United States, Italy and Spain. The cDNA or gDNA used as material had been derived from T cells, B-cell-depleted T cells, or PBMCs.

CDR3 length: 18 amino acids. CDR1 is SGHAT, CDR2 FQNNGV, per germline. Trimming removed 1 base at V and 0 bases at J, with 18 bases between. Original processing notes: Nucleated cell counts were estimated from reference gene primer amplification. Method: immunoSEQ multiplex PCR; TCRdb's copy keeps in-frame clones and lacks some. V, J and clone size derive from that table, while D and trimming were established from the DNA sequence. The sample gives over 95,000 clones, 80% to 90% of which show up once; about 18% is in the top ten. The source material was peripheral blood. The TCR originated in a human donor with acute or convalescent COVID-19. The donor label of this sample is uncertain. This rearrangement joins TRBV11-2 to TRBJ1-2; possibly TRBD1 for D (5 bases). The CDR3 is CASSLVGAAANTNYGYTF. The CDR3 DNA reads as TGTGCCAGCAGCTTAGTAGGGGCGGCAGCCAACACTAACTATGGCTACACCTTC. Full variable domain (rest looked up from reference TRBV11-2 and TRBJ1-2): EAGVAQSPRYKIIEKRQSVAFWCNPISGHATLYWYQQILGQGPKLLIQFQNNGVVDDSQLPKDRFSAERLKGVDSTLKIQPAKLEDSAVYLCASSLVGAAANTNYGYTFGSGTRLTVV.